This paragraph reports one TCR beta chain. The antigen it binds to is not known. No quality values exist for individual bases; no much larger clone is one base distant. TCRbeta CDR3 regions were amplified from genomic DNA by means of the immunoSEQ Assay, a bias-controlled multiplex PCR. The source study handled its data this way. Nucleated cell counts per sample were estimated from amplification of reference gene primers within the assay. To quantify the absolute abundance of each unique TCRbeta CDR3 rearrangement, sequence reads were collapsed and filtered. For each sample, productive Simpson clonality was calculated as the square root of Simpson's diversity index over productive rearrangements. The table was pulled from immuneACCESS by TCRdb, which kept in-frame rearrangements only. Such tables lose some clones; where checked, under half of the loss comes from unresolved V genes, and the rest has no known cause. V, J and clone size reflect that table, while D and trimming were determined from the DNA. Here the sample has 300,000 to 350,000 clones; around 91% occur a single time. Together, the top ten hold 0.95% to 1.3% of the sample.

The germline V gene sets CDR1 to ENHRY and CDR2 to SYGVKD. V is reduced by 2 bases and J by 6 bases, leaving a spacing of 7 bases between them. From the cysteine up to the phenylalanine, the CDR3 has a length of 12 residues. Just the 36-base CDR3 DNA is kept, in frame starting at base 1. This sample is drawn from a study of blood T cell repertoires in COVID-19 (dated by TCRdb to the early 2020s). Context from the whole study: Collaborator samples came from the United States, Italy and Spain and covered acute and convalescent phases of COVID-19. The prospective study material was composed of cDNA or gDNA derived from T cells, B-cell-depleted T cells, or PBMCs. Subjects who had been exposed to COVID-19, were actively infected with it, or had recovered from it provided the deeply sampled blood TCRbeta repertoires that made up the dataset. A freely available public database, intended as a resource for researchers studying the immune response to SARS-CoV-2, is where the repertoires were released. The samples were drawn from two sources: the first 160 participants of the ongoing ImmuneRACE study, and 1,000 to 1,500 subjects contributed by 6 global collaborators. A de-identified subject ID, COVID-19 status, age in years and sex were almost always included in the sample metadata. Where available, HLA class I and class II types were taken from metadata supplied by the sample provider and were not determined by assay-based typing. Overall study results and their limits: The amount of clinical and demographic metadata varied by source and participant and was provided uncurated.

At one collaborating source in Seattle, patients were enrolled during active infection and were followed longitudinally through the course of disease. The collaborating institutions used their own protocols to collect whole blood in K2EDTA tubes. Collaborator samples were shipped for TCRbeta analysis as frozen whole blood, isolated PBMCs, or DNA extracted from either sample type. This receptor chain uses TRBV10-3 and TRBJ1-2; a tentative D match to TRBD1 spans 6 bases. The sequence was obtained from a woman between 35 and 50 years old with COVID-19, enrolled during active disease. Sequenced: peripheral blood. The CDR3 reads as follows: CAISERQDGYTF. In nucleotide form, the sequence is TGTGCCATCAGTGAGAGACAGGATGGCTACACCTTC.